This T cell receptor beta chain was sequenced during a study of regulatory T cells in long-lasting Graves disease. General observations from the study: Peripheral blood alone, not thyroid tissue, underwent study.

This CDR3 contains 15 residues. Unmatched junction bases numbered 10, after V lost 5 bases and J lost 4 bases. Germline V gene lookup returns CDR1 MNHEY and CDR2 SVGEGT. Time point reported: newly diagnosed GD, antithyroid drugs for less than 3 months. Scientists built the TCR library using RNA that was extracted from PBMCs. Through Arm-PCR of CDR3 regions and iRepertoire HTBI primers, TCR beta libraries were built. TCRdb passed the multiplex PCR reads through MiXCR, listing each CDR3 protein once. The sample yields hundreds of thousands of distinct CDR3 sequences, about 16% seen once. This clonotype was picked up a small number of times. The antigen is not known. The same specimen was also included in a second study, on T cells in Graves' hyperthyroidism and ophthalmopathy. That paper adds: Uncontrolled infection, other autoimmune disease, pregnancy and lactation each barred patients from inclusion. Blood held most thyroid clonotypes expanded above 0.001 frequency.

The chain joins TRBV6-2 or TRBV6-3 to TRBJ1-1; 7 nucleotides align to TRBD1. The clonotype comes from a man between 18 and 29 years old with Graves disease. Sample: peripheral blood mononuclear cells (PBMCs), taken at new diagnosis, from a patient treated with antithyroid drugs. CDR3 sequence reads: CASSGKMTGFTEAFF. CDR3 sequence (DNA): TGTGCCAGCAGTGGTAAGATGACAGGGTTCACTGAAGCTTTCTTT.